The T cell receptor (beta chain) described here comes from a study of T cell repertoires in cytomegalovirus infection. TCRdb recomputed calls from the reads with MiXCR, one row per CDR3 protein. This sample has 160,000 or so distinct CDR3 sequences; roughly 20% occur once, and the top ten carry roughly 27%. This clonotype has more than one count but fewer than ten. Its specificity is unknown. The CDR3 covers 15 residues. Between the trimmed V and J ends, which lost 4 bases and 5 bases, there was a span of 18 bases. CDR1 is SEHNR and CDR2 is FQNEAQ in the germline V gene (reference sequence). The TCR was taken from a human donor in good health (CMV status not recorded). Some clones in this sample may be carry-over from other donors' samples. The chain joins TRBV7-9 to TRBJ2-7, with a possible D match to TRBD1 (5 bases). The sequences come from CD8+ T cells from cultured PBMCs, collected from culture after CMV antigen stimulation. For the CDR3, the DNA is TGTGCCAGCAGCTCCAGGGCCGACCTTAGGAACGAGCAGTACTTC. Translated: CASSSRADLRNEQYF.